The sample holds a few counts of the clone carrying this TCR beta chain. From the PCR reads, TCRdb called clonotypes with MiXCR, one entry per CDR3 protein. Here the sample spans about 500,000 distinct CDR3 sequences, over 20% being singletons. The entry originates in a study of molecular identifiers for immune sequencing clone quantification. Per germline, CDR1 LNHNV and CDR2 YYDKDF (reference sequence). V lost 0 bases, J lost 12 bases, and 12 bases lay in between. The CDR3 length is 13 residues. This chain uses TRBV15 with TRBJ2-1; D remains ambiguous. Material for sequencing was naive CD8+ T cells from blood, with Jurkat cell RNA spiked in. Subset in this sample: FACS-sorted CD8+CD4-CCR7+CD45RA+ naive T cells. The receptor's source is a human donor in good health. Some libraries in this study had Jurkat cell RNA spiked in. CDR3 nucleotides: TGTGCCACCAGCAGAGATGTACGGATGGCGCAGTTCTTC. This translates into CATSRDVRMAQFF.